This T cell receptor beta chain was obtained from a study of blood T cell repertoires in COVID-19. Across the study: Donors in the United States, Italy and Spain gave samples during acute or convalescent COVID-19.

This clone was found many times. Original processing notes: Cell counts per sample came from amplifying reference gene primers. Using immunoSEQ multiplex PCR, the repertoire was profiled, and TCRdb retains in-frame clones only, with some absent. From that table come the V and J calls and clone size; the DNA was used to work out D and trimming. The data contain over 200,000 clones, roughly 90% of them singletons. The CDR3 extends over 12 amino acids. V was cut by 7 bases and J by 4 bases, with 10 bases left in between. V and J are TRBV12-3 or TRBV12-4 and TRBJ1-2; tentative D call: TRBD1 (5 bases). The receptor was isolated from a young woman with acute or convalescent COVID-19. Material for sequencing was peripheral blood. The CDR3 sequence: CASKGPLYGYTF. The DNA of the CDR3 is TGTGCCAGCAAGGGGCCACTCTATGGCTACACCTTC.